A selection of T cell receptor beta chains follows, all from one sample in a study of T cell responses to AZD1222 COVID-19 vaccine. Profiling relied on immunoSEQ multiplex PCR, and the TCRdb table lists in-frame clones only, not all of them. The sample carries more than 85,000 clones, about 87% recorded once. Material: peripheral blood, obtained on day 0 of AZD1222 vaccination. The receptors derive from an adult in good health. Both conserved end residues are trimmed from each CDR3. Fields, in order: V gene, CDR3 protein.

TRBV6-5,ASSGTVYGYT
TRBV19,ASSALRGDSGNTIY
TRBV3-1/TRBV3-2,ASSPYTAGEMNTEAF
TRBV19,ASSILGHSVGNEQF
TRBV19,ASRDFFYGYT
TRBV24-1,ATSSGVWADTQY
TRBV9,ASSVEGNTEAF
TRBV7-9,ASSLGWVHPRY
TRBV6-5,ASSIRGYGYT
TRBV9,ASSVADGSYNEQF
TRBV5-4,ASSLGGVAESSYNEQF
TRBV28,ASSNFGTENTEAF
TRBV5-1,ASSIGAGGFEKLF
TRBV6-5,ASRSTPNYGYT
TRBV3-1/TRBV3-2,ASRDAGNSPLH
TRBV18,ASSPPGRQGYEQY
TRBV6-7,ASSYDSGGEDNQPQH
TRBV19,ASSIRTRSLTDTQY
TRBV15,ATSREGSSTDTQY
TRBV5-1,ASNDRGRKNTEAF
TRBV20-1,SASLGGSGTGELF
TRBV30,AWSVNRGGYT
TRBV5-1,ASSLDRGTYEQY
TRBV6-5,ASSYSTQLGYT
TRBV7-6,ASSLRWGANTEAF
TRBV27,ASSFRARGREKLF
TRBV9,ASSVGVGFGSTDTQY
TRBV5-1,ASSQGNTEAF
TRBV7-9,ASSKSNNQPQH
TRBV15,ATSRTVAASGANVLT
TRBV19,ASSEGITYEQY
TRBV7-9,ASSRDRVSGNTIY
TRBV30,AWSARTGKVNSPLH
TRBV19,ASSIVSESEQY
TRBV3-1/TRBV3-2,ASTTSGNTIY
TRBV19,ASEQGFGGNTIY
TRBV30,AWSFTLRDEQY
TRBV20-1,SASFREGYLSYEQY
TRBV5-4,ASSPGAGTRETQY
TRBV19,ASNQKGGIIQY
TRBV5-6,ASSDQGYEQY
TRBV4-1,ASSQDKGTDHGYT
TRBV5-1,ASRSRTGPGNTIY
TRBV18,ASSPGQVYEAF
TRBV11-2,ASRRTSGGVLQETQY
TRBV30,ASPKTEGPEQF
TRBV3-1/TRBV3-2,ASSGRLSNNEQF